This entry lists 17 T cell receptor beta chains sequenced from one sample in a study of response to subunit inactivated influenza vaccine. TCRdb reprocessed the RT-PCR reads with MiXCR, giving one entry per CDR3 protein. The sample lists a few hundred thousand distinct CDR3 sequences; 11% to 15% were seen once. Specimen: PBMCs from blood, collected less than 13 days after vaccination. The receptors here all came from a man aged 50-59 years who received an inactivated influenza vaccine.

This chain uses TRBV3-1 with TRBJ2-7, with D unresolved. The germline CDR1 and CDR2 sequences are LGHDT and YNNKEL (reference sequence). This CDR3 is 15 amino acids long. V lost 0 bases and J lost 0, with 9 bases in between. CDR3 DNA sequence: TGTGCCAGCAGCCAAGATTTACTATACTCCTACGAGCAGTACTTC. Translated: CASSQDLLYSYEQYF.

This clonotype was detected a few times. Here the CDR3 reads CASSLRSGQQTYEQYF. In DNA, the CDR3 is TGTGCCAGCAGCTTAAGGTCCGGACAGCAAACCTACGAGCAGTACTTC. The genes are TRBV13 and TRBJ2-7; perhaps TRBD1 as D (6 bases). Germline-derived CDR1 and CDR2 are PRHDT and FYEKMQ (reference sequence). The germline V and J ends were trimmed by 2 bases and 2 bases, with 16 bases remaining between them. The CDR3 sequence is 16 residues long.

The chain uses TRBV6-2 or TRBV6-3 and TRBJ2-1; TRBD2 agrees at 7 bases. CDR1 and CDR2 from the germline V gene are MNHEY and SVGEGT. CDR3 size: 17 residues. The J segment lost 0 bases and the V segment lost 6 bases, leaving 11 bases of the junction unmatched. This chain's CDR3 is CASRSSGEGSSYNEQFF. CDR3 DNA: TGTGCCAGCAGATCAAGCGGGGAAGGGAGCTCCTACAATGAGCAGTTCTTC.

This clonotype appeared many times. J is TRBJ2-7 and V is TRBV5-1; D might be TRBD2 (7 bases). The V gene's germline CDR1 is SGHRS and CDR2 YFSETQ. Between the trimmed V and J ends, which lost 4 bases and 3 bases, there was a span of 11 bases. The CDR3 contains 13 residues. The CDR3 loop reads CASSGRGNYEQYF. In DNA form, the CDR3 reads TGCGCCAGCAGCGGGAGGGGGAACTACGAGCAGTACTTC.

The V gene is TRBV19, the J gene TRBJ2-7; 7 bases are a match to TRBD1. The length of the CDR3 is 16 residues. The V and J ends lost 5 bases and 3 bases, in that order; junction bases with no gene match: 13. Germline loops: CDR1 LNHDA, CDR2 SQIVND (reference sequence). The CDR3 nucleotides read TGTGCCAGTAGTCCACCCTGGACAGGTCGGAACTACGAGCAGTACTTC. Amino acid sequence: CASSPPWTGRNYEQYF.

This clonotype was counted once. The CDR3: CASSLGGGPGDYEQYF. The CDR3 region has the DNA TGTGCCAGCAGCTTAGGTGGGGGGCCGGGGGATTACGAGCAGTACTTC. The rearrangement uses TRBV7-6 and TRBJ2-7; D may correspond to TRBD1 or TRBD2 (6 bases each). The V end lost 1 base, the J end lost 4 bases, and 17 bases lay between the germline ends. CDR1 is SGHVS, CDR2 FNYEAQ, per germline. The CDR3 contains 16 residues.

This clonotype was seen only a few times. V usage is TRBV6-1 and J usage is TRBJ2-5; 9 bases line up with TRBD2. V trimming: 5 bases; J trimming: 5 bases; junction bases outside the gene matches: 9. This CDR3 comprises 15 residues. CDR1 is MNHNS and CDR2 is SASEGT in the germline V gene. The CDR3, as DNA: TGTGCCAGCAGTCGACTAGCGGACACAGGCGAGACCCAGTACTTC. Translated: CASSRLADTGETQYF.

The table lists this clonotype with many counts. The chain links TRBV7-2 to TRBJ2-3; the D gene is possibly TRBD1 (5 bases). This CDR3 is built from 14 residues. V shed 2 bases and J shed 3 bases, with 9 bases lying between them. Per germline, CDR1 SGHTA and CDR2 FQGNSA. The CDR3 loop reads CASSLRQTTDTQYF. In DNA form, the CDR3 reads TGTGCCAGCAGCTTAAGACAGACAACAGATACGCAGTATTTT. Combining the CDR3 with reference TRBV7-2 and TRBJ2-3 gives the whole variable domain GAGVSQSPSNKVTEKGKDVELRCDPISGHTALYWYRQSLGQGLEFLIYFQGNSAPDKSGLPSDRFSAERTGGSVSTLTIQRTQQEDSAVYLCASSLRQTTDTQYFGPGTRLTVL.

The rearrangement uses TRBV20-1 and TRBJ1-5; no definite D call. V lost 6 bases to trimming and J lost 3 bases, with 9 bases between them. The germline V gene encodes CDR1 DFQATT and CDR2 SNEGSKA (reference sequence). There are 12 residues in the CDR3. DNA for the CDR3: TGCAGTGCCCGTGGATTCAATCAGCCCCAGCATTTT. Amino acids: CSARGFNQPQHF.

This clonotype came up a few times. The chain links TRBV20-1 to TRBJ2-1; 7 bases fit TRBD1. In germline, CDR1 is DFQATT, CDR2 SNEGSKA (reference sequence). V was pared by 3 bases and J by 0 bases, with 11 bases of the junction left unmatched. The CDR3 has 17 residues. CDR3 region: CSASSGTAPISYNEQFF. The CDR3 DNA sequence: TGCAGTGCTAGTAGTGGGACAGCTCCTATCTCCTACAATGAGCAGTTCTTC.

This clonotype was recorded a few times. This rearrangement joins TRBV10-3 to TRBJ1-2; D is perhaps TRBD1 (5 bases). The CDR3 contains 14 residues. V lost 2 bases, J lost 4 bases, and 11 bases lay in between. Germline-derived CDR1 and CDR2 are ENHRY and SYGVKD. CDR3 in DNA: TGTGCCATCAGTGAGGACAGCGTGGCCTATGGCTACACCTTC. Amino acids: CAISEDSVAYGYTF.

The J gene is TRBJ2-7, the V gene TRBV10-3, with unresolved D. CDR1 and CDR2 (germline): ENHRY, SYGVKD. V gave up 2 bases and J gave up 2 bases, with 10 bases separating them. The CDR3 length is 14 residues. The CDR3 DNA is TGTGCCATCAGTGAGACTTGGGCACCCTACGAGCAGTACTTC. Its protein is CAISETWAPYEQYF.

This sequence joins TRBV4-2 and TRBJ1-1; D not resolved. CDR3 length: 15 amino acids. Germline loops: CDR1 LGHNA, CDR2 YNFKEQ. Trimming left V 0 bases short and J 10 bases short, with 18 bases between. DNA for the CDR3: TGTGCCAGCAGCCAAGATGTTCCACCAACCCTGGGAGCTTTCTTT. Translating gives CASSQDVPPTLGAFF.

The V call is TRBV5-5, the J call TRBJ1-4; D unresolved. V lost 4 bases to trimming and J lost 7 bases, with 11 bases between them. Germline lookup yields CDR1 SGHKS and CDR2 YYEKEE (reference sequence). The CDR3 spans 13 residues. CDR3 DNA: TGTGCCAGCAGCGAGGCGCAGGCTGAAAAACTGTTTTTT. This gives the protein CASSEAQAEKLFF. Complete variable domain (other parts from reference TRBV5-5 and TRBJ1-4): DAGVTQSPTHLIKTRGQQVTLRCSPISGHKSVSWYQQVLGQGPQFIFQYYEKEERGRGNFPDRFSARQFPNYSSELNVNALLLGDSALYLCASSEAQAEKLFFGSGTQLSVL.

The chain employs TRBV4-1 and TRBJ2-6; perhaps TRBD2 as D (5 bases). The length of the CDR3 is 15 residues. From germline, CDR1 is MGHRA and CDR2 YSYEKL. Trimming pared 3 bases from V and 0 bases from J, leaving 6 bases between. This CDR3 reads CASSQRVSGANVLTF. CDR3 in DNA: TGCGCCAGCAGCCAGAGGGTCTCTGGGGCCAACGTCCTGACTTTC.

The chain has TRBV3-1 and TRBJ2-5; D is possibly TRBD1 or TRBD2 (6 bases each). This CDR3 region has 19 residues. CDR1 and CDR2 (germline): LGHDT, YNNKEL (reference sequence). V was pared by 0 bases and J by 2 bases, with 22 bases between. The CDR3 coding sequence is TGTGCCAGCAGCCAAGAAGCAGAGGGGGTTTTCGCGGGGCAAGAGACCCAGTACTTC. Protein sequence: CASSQEAEGVFAGQETQYF.

In its sample, this clonotype was seen a few times. This rearrangement joins TRBV7-2 to TRBJ2-3; the match to TRBD2 covers 11 bases. V lost 5 bases to trimming and J lost 7 bases; unmatched junction nucleotides: 11. Germline loops: CDR1 SGHTA, CDR2 FQGNSA. This CDR3 has 16 residues. The chain's CDR3 is CASSRLAGNLMNTQYF. The CDR3 coding sequence is TGTGCCAGCAGCAGACTAGCGGGGAATTTAATGAATACGCAGTATTTT.